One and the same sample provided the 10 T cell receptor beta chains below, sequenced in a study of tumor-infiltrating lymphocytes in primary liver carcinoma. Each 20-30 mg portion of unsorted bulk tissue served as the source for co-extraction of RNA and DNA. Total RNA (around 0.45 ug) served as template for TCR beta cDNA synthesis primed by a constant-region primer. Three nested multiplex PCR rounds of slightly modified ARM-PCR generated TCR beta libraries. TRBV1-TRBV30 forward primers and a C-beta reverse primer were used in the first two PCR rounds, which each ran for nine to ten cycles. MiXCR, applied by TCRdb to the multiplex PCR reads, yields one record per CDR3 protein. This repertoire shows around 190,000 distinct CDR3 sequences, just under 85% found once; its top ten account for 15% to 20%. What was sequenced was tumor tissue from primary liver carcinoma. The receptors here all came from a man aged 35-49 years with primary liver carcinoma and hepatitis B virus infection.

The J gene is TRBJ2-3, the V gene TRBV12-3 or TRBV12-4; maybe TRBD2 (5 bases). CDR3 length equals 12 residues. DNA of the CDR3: TGTGACAGTAGTCCCTCCGGAGGTACGCAGTATTTT. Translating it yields CDSSPSGGTQYF.

Written as DNA, the CDR3 is TGCAGCGTTTCCAGGACAGGGACGTCAGATACGCAGCATTTT. Translated, it gives CSVSRTGTSDTQHF. The V and J genes are TRBV29-1 and TRBJ2-3, with TRBD1 identical over 8 bases. The J call may be incorrect, as the DNA end agrees better with TRBJ1-5. CDR3 length: 14 amino acids. The germline gives CDR1 SQVTM, CDR2 ANQGSEA.

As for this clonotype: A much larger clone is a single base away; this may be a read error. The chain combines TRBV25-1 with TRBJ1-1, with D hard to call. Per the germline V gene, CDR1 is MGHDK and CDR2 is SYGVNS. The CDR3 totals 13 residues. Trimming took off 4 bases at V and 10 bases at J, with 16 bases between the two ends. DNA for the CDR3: TGTGCCAGCAGTGGGGTGGGAGACTCTGCAGCTTTCTTT. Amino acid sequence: CASSGVGDSAAFF.

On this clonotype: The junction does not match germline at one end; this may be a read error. The CDR3 loop is CASSQGDRGLEQYF. The CDR3 DNA follows: TGTGCTAGCAGCCAAGGTGACAGGGGCCTGGAGCAGTACTTC. The chain employs TRBV4-2 and TRBJ2-7; TRBD1 agrees at 8 bases. This CDR3 comprises 14 residues. In germline, CDR1 is LGHNA, CDR2 YNFKEQ.

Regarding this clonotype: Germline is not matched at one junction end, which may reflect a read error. The CDR3 sequence: CASTPLLAGGRYEQYF. Here the CDR3 DNA reads TGTGCCAGCACCCCACTCTTAGCGGGAGGGAGATACGAACAGTACTTC. J is TRBJ2-7 and V is TRBV6-6; TRBD2 agrees at 11 bases. Looked up from germline, CDR1 is MNHNY and CDR2 is SVGAGI (reference sequence). The CDR3 spans 16 residues.

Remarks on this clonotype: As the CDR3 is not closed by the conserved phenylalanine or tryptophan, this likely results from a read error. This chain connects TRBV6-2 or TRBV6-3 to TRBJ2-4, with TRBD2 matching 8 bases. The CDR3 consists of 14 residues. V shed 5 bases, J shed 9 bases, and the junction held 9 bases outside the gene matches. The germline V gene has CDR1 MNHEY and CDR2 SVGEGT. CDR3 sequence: CASSRRGGEIIQYS. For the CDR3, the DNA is TGTGCCAGCAGTCGCCGGGGGGGCGAAATCATTCAGTACTCC.

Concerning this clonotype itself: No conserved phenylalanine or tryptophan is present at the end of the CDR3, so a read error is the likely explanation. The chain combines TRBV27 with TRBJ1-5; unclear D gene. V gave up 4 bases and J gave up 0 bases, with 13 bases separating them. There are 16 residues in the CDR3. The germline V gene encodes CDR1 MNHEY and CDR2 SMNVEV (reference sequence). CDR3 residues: CASSSIHEISNQPQHL. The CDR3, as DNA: TGTGCCAGCAGTTCGATACACGAAATTAGCAATCAGCCCCAGCATTTA.

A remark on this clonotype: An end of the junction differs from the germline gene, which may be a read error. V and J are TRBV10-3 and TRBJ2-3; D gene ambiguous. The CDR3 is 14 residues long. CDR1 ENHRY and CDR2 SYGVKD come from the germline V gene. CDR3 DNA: TGTGCATTCAGTGTAACGACCTACACAGATATGCAGTATTTT. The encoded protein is CAFSVTTYTDMQYF.

The chain's CDR3 is CAWSSGVEAFF. For the CDR3, the DNA is TGTGCCTGGAGTTCCGGCGTTGAAGCTTTCTTT. This chain joins TRBV6-5 and TRBJ1-1; no reliable D call. V dropped 11 bases and J dropped 7 bases, with 14 bases sitting between them. Germline CDR1 reads MNHEY; CDR2 reads SVGAGI. The CDR3 is made up of 11 amino acids.

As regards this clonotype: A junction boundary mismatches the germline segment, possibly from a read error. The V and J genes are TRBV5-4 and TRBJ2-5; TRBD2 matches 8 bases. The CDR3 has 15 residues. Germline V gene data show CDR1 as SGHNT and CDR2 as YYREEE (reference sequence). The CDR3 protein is CASSYSSGRREPQYF. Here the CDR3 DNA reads TGTGCCAGCAGCTACTCGAGCGGGAGAAGAGAGCCCCAGTACTTC.